The sequence of this T cell receptor beta chain was determined in a study of T cells in Graves' hyperthyroidism and ophthalmopathy. This clonotype was observed many times. Amplified TCR beta CDR3 regions came from RNA transcripts. An initial round of RT-PCR targeting the TCR CDR3 relied on the HTBI primer set. From the multiplex PCR reads, TCRdb called clonotypes with MiXCR, one entry per CDR3 protein. The sample contains approximately 640,000 distinct CDR3 sequences, roughly 17% of which appear only once. Sequencing was done on a sample of blood. The sequence was collected from a man aged 50-59 years with Graves' hyperthyroidism.

The CDR3 nucleotides are TGTGCCAGCAGCTCGTCGGGCTCAGGAACAGATACGCAGTATTTT. Protein sequence: CASSSSGSGTDTQYF. V is TRBV28 and J is TRBJ2-3, with D unresolved. V gave up 6 bases and J gave up 3 bases, with 16 bases separating them. In germline, CDR1 is MDHEN, CDR2 SYDVKM. This CDR3 spans 15 amino acids.